This entry describes one TCR beta chain. The data originate from a study of cytomegalovirus exposure and HLA in healthy donors. Study overall: Assignment to the Caucasian-associated ancestry cluster applied to around four fifths of the approximately 390 genotyped donors.

Primers included in the PCR were 60 Vbeta and 13 Jbeta primers. Measured with immunoSEQ multiplex PCR; TCRdb has only the in-frame clones, and not every one. The sample holds some 130,000 clones, approximately 80% seen once. Per the germline V gene, CDR1 is MDHEN and CDR2 is SYDVKM. This CDR3 spans 15 amino acids. The V end lost 6 bases, the J end lost 1 base, and 16 bases lay between the germline ends. The V and J genes are TRBV28 and TRBJ2-7; D possibly corresponds to TRBD1 (6 bases). The receptor was isolated from a woman between 35 and 50 years old in good health and CMV-seronegative. The sample taken for sequencing was PBMCs. CDR3: CASRTGTPHSYEQYF. CDR3 DNA: TGTGCCAGCAGGACCGGGACACCTCATTCCTACGAGCAGTACTTC.